Below, 2 T cell receptor beta chains from the same sample are listed, as sequenced in a study of blood T cells in healthy people across ages. A sample-barcoded 5' primer and a J-beta primer mix were used in a second PCR of roughly 7 to 11 cycles. TCRdb itself ran the 5' RACE reads through MiXCR, one entry per CDR3 protein. The table lists 800,000 or so distinct CDR3 sequences, approximately 25% of them singletons, with under 4% in the top ten. These same data were also listed under a study on T cells of mothers and their children.

The sample comprised blood. The receptors derive from a boy aged 5-17 years in good health.

The V and J genes are TRBV7-6 and TRBJ2-2; D is unresolved. Trimming stripped 0 bases from V and 7 bases from J, with 9 bases between. The germline CDR1 and CDR2 sequences are SGHVS and FNYEAQ. The CDR3 runs to 14 residues. The CDR3 DNA is TGTGCCAGCAGCTTAGCGGGCGAGATCGGGGAGCTGTTTTTT. Translation: CASSLAGEIGELFF.

This clonotype was seen ten or more times. Its ends do not fully match the called genes, so a read error is possible. This chain links TRBV18 with TRBJ1-4; D unclear. The CDR3 totals 13 residues. CDR1 and CDR2 (germline): KGHSH, LQKENI. Here the CDR3 reads CASSPGGNEKLFF. CDR3 coding DNA: TGCGCCAGCAGCCCCGGCGGGAATGAAAAACTGTTTTTT.